Each of the 28 T cell receptor beta chains below was sequenced from the same sample in a study of siplizumab effects on memory and regulatory T cells. Data came from immunoSEQ multiplex PCR; TCRdb stores just in-frame clones and leaves some out. This table has over 100,000 clones, 92% appearing once. Sequencing input: CD4+ T cells sorted from blood. Every receptor here comes from a human donor in good health.

The chain joins TRBV5-8 to TRBJ2-1, with D unresolved. The CDR3 loop spans 16 amino acids. Trimming took 6 bases from V and 2 from J, leaving 18 bases between them. Germline CDR1 reads SGHTS; CDR2 reads YDEGEE. CDR3 nucleotides: TGTGCCAGCACCCATATGAGGCGTAACACCTACAATGAGCAGTTCTTC. Protein product: CASTHMRRNTYNEQFF. Supplemented by reference TRBV5-8 and TRBJ2-1, the full variable domain reads EAGVTQSPTHLIKTRGQQATLRCSPISGHTSVYWYQQALGLGLQFLLWYDEGEERNRGNFPPRFSGRQFPNYSSELNVNALELEDSALYLCASTHMRRNTYNEQFFGPGTRLTVL.

The rearrangement links TRBV7-9 to TRBJ2-7, with TRBD2 identical over 14 bases. This CDR3 comprises 16 residues. V shed 4 bases, J shed 6 bases, and the junction held 8 bases outside the gene matches. Germline V CDR1 and CDR2: SEHNR, FQNEAQ (reference sequence). The CDR3 protein is CASSYPGLAGAGEQYF. CDR3 DNA: TGTGCCAGCAGCTATCCGGGACTAGCGGGAGCAGGCGAGCAGTACTTC.

The genes are TRBV4-1 and TRBJ2-3; D uncertain. Germline values: CDR1 MGHRA, CDR2 YSYEKL. This CDR3 contains 12 residues. The ends were cut back, 1 base at V and 6 bases at J, with 5 bases in the middle. CDR3 in DNA: TGCGCCAGCAGCCAAGCCCGCGATACGCAGTATTTT. Protein sequence: CASSQARDTQYF.

The chain employs TRBV7-8 and TRBJ2-7; perhaps TRBD1 as D (6 bases). The CDR3 sequence is 16 residues long. V was clipped by 5 bases and J by 5 bases, with 22 bases between them. Germline CDR1 SGHVS, CDR2 FQNEAQ. CDR3 protein: CASSITSSTGRNEQYF. CDR3 in DNA: TGTGCCAGCAGCATTACATCCTCGACAGGCCGGAACGAGCAGTACTTC. Drawing the rest from reference TRBV7-8 and TRBJ2-7, the complete variable domain is GAGVSQSPRYKVAKRGQDVALRCDPISGHVSLFWYQQALGQGPEFLTYFQNEAQLDKSGLPSDRFFAERPEGSVSTLKIQRTQQEDSAVYLCASSITSSTGRNEQYFGPGTRLTVT.

The chain carries TRBV27 and TRBJ1-6; D ambiguous. Germline V CDR1 and CDR2: MNHEY, SMNVEV (reference sequence). The CDR3 has 12 amino acids. Between the trimmed V and J ends, which lost 7 bases and 7 bases, there was a span of 8 bases. The CDR3 loop is CASKLSNSPLHF. In DNA, the CDR3 is TGTGCCAGCAAACTGTCAAATTCACCCCTCCACTTT.

The chain combines TRBV6-1 with TRBJ1-5; 7 bases fit TRBD1. This CDR3 has 14 residues. CDR1 and CDR2 from the germline V gene are MNHNS and SASEGT. V lost 8 bases, J lost 1 base, and 5 bases stayed unmatched. CDR3: CASLPGQSNQPQHF. The CDR3 bases are TGTGCCAGCCTACCGGGACAGAGCAATCAGCCCCAGCATTTT.

The chain couples TRBV28 to TRBJ2-2, with 10 bases fitting TRBD1. CDR1 and CDR2 from the germline V gene are MDHEN and SYDVKM. The CDR3 consists of 16 residues. J lost 4 bases, V lost 5 bases, and 7 bases had no gene match. CDR3 sequence: CASSRDRGGGTGELFF. As DNA, the CDR3 is TGTGCCAGCAGTAGGGACAGGGGAGGAGGCACCGGGGAGCTGTTTTTT.

This rearrangement joins TRBV19 to TRBJ2-7, with D unresolved. The germline gives CDR1 LNHDA, CDR2 SQIVND (reference sequence). This CDR3 spans 16 amino acids. Trimming removed 3 bases at V and 6 bases at J, with 21 bases between. The CDR3 coding sequence is TGTGCCAGTAGTATGGGTCACGCCTTGGTTGTCGGCGAGCAGTACTTC. As protein: CASSMGHALVVGEQYF.

The chain couples TRBV6-6 to TRBJ2-3; 7 nucleotides agree with TRBD2. The germline V gene has CDR1 MNHNY and CDR2 SVGAGI (reference sequence). The CDR3 length is 14 residues. CDR3 protein: CVSKGGSYSDTQYF. CDR3 bases: TGTGTTTCAAAGGGCGGGAGCTATTCAGATACGCAGTATTTT.

This chain links TRBV25-1 with TRBJ1-5; D not certain. Germline V gene data show CDR1 as MGHDK and CDR2 as SYGVNS. The CDR3 extends over 16 amino acids. V lost 6 bases, J lost 0 bases, and 15 bases lay in between. This CDR3 reads CASRAGGWDSNQPQHF. The CDR3 DNA is TGTGCCAGCAGAGCCGGAGGATGGGATAGCAATCAGCCCCAGCATTTT.

This clone was seen a single time. The chain joins TRBV28 to TRBJ1-2, with D perhaps TRBD1 (6 bases). Per the germline V gene, CDR1 is MDHEN and CDR2 is SYDVKM. V shed 7 bases and J shed 8 bases, with 20 bases lying between them. The CDR3 covers 14 residues. The DNA for the CDR3 is TGTGCCAGCATTACCGGGACAACCTCCAGCGGCTACACCTTC. Residues: CASITGTTSSGYTF.

The chain links TRBV6-5 to TRBJ2-2, with D possibly called TRBD1 or TRBD2 (6 bases each). Deletions cut 7 bases from V and 7 bases from J, with 16 bases between. Germline lookup yields CDR1 MNHEY and CDR2 SVGAGI. This CDR3 contains 14 residues. CDR3 nucleotide sequence: TGTGCCAGCACTAATTGGGGGGCGGGCGGGGAGCTGTTTTTT. It codes for CASTNWGAGGELFF.

This clone came up once. CDR3 coding DNA: TGTGCCAGCAGTTACGGGGGAAGAGGAGAGACCCAGTACTTC. Protein sequence: CASSYGGRGETQYF. The rearrangement joins TRBV6-5 to TRBJ2-5, with D possibly being TRBD1 or TRBD2 (5 bases each). Germline CDR1 MNHEY, CDR2 SVGAGI. The CDR3 covers 14 residues. V was trimmed by 2 bases and J by 4 bases, leaving 11 bases between them.

This chain joins TRBV29-1 and TRBJ2-5, with 9 bases lining up with TRBD1. The CDR3 totals 15 residues. Germline CDR1 SQVTM, CDR2 ANQGSEA. V gave up 7 bases and J gave up 5 bases; unmatched junction bases: 14. CDR3 DNA: TGCAGCGATACCCGGGACAGGGCTCCTTGGGAGACCCAGTACTTC. Translating gives CSDTRDRAPWETQYF.

J is TRBJ2-6 and V is TRBV2, with D perhaps TRBD1 (7 bases). Germline-derived CDR1 and CDR2 are SNHLY and FYNNEI. The CDR3 sequence is 19 residues long. V was cut by 11 bases and J by 4 bases, with 30 bases left in between. The CDR3 sequence: CAGSPRAGQSFSGANVLTF. Here the CDR3 DNA reads TGTGCCGGGTCACCTCGGGCGGGACAGTCCTTCTCGGGGGCCAACGTCCTGACTTTC. Full variable domain (rest looked up from reference TRBV2 and TRBJ2-6): EPEVTQTPSHQVTQMGQEVILRCVPISNHLYFYWYRQILGQKVEFLVSFYNNEISEKSEIFDDQFSVERPDGSNFTLKIRSTKLEDSAMYFCAGSPRAGQSFSGANVLTFGAGSRLTVL.

This clone was seen just once. The V gene is TRBV6-1, the J gene TRBJ1-2; TRBD1 matches at 9 bases. The CDR3 is made up of 12 amino acids. Trimming at V came to 8 bases and at J to 6 bases, leaving 4 bases not matched to a gene. The germline CDR1 and CDR2 sequences are MNHNS and SASEGT. In DNA form, the CDR3 reads TGTGCCAGCCAGGACAGGGGACATGGCTACACCTTC. Protein sequence: CASQDRGHGYTF.

This clone was seen only once. The CDR3 sequence: CASRPTGTYEQYF. CDR3 DNA: TGTGCCAGCAGACCGACAGGAACCTACGAGCAGTACTTC. The J gene is TRBJ2-5, the V gene TRBV6-5, with D perhaps matching TRBD1 (6 bases). With the DNA end fitting TRBJ2-7 better, the J assignment may be wrong. Looked up from germline, CDR1 is MNHEY and CDR2 is SVGAGI. The CDR3 loop spans 13 amino acids.

The rearrangement uses TRBV6-1 and TRBJ1-2; no clear D. CDR3 length: 12 amino acids. Germline-derived CDR1 and CDR2 are MNHNS and SASEGT. The germline V and J ends were trimmed by 9 bases and 5 bases, with 13 bases remaining between them. This CDR3 is CASSPPAYGYTF. DNA of the CDR3: TGTGCCAGTTCGCCACCTGCTTATGGCTACACCTTC.

CDR3 protein: CASGNTGELFF. CDR3 nucleotides: TGCGCCAGCGGGAACACCGGGGAGCTGTTTTTT. The V gene is TRBV5-1, the J gene TRBJ2-2; D not resolved. Deletions cut 7 bases from V and 1 base from J, with 2 bases between. The CDR3 has 11 residues. Per germline, CDR1 SGHRS and CDR2 YFSETQ.

The genes are TRBV6-5 and TRBJ1-1; 7 nucleotides align to TRBD1. Unmatched junction bases numbered 9, after V lost 4 bases and J lost 4 bases. In germline, CDR1 is MNHEY, CDR2 SVGAGI. The CDR3 is made up of 15 amino acids. The CDR3 DNA sequence: TGTGCCAGCAGTTCCCTCGTGGGACAGCTCACTGAAGCTTTCTTT. It encodes CASSSLVGQLTEAFF.

The chain has TRBV29-1 and TRBJ2-3; D not resolved. V shed 4 bases and J shed 2 bases, with 10 bases lying between them. The CDR3 totals 13 residues. Germline CDR1 reads SQVTM; CDR2 reads ANQGSEA. CDR3 protein: CSVALSDTDTQYF. CDR3 bases: TGCAGCGTTGCCCTATCCGACACAGATACGCAGTATTTT.

V and J are TRBV5-4 and TRBJ2-1; TRBD2 is a possible D gene (5 bases). The CDR3 length is 17 residues. V lost 0 bases, J lost 0 bases, and 13 bases lay in between. Per the germline V gene, CDR1 is SGHNT and CDR2 is YYREEE (reference sequence). CDR3 loop: CASSLGVGGPSYNEQFF. The CDR3 region has the DNA TGTGCCAGCAGCTTGGGGGTCGGCGGGCCCTCCTACAATGAGCAGTTCTTC.

The J gene is TRBJ2-1, the V gene TRBV15, with TRBD2 matching over 10 bases. Per germline, CDR1 LNHNV and CDR2 YYDKDF (reference sequence). V shed 1 base and J 10 bases; nucleotides not matched to a gene: 7. CDR3 size: 15 residues. The DNA of the CDR3 is TGTGCCACCAGCAGAGGTGTACTAGCGGGAAACGAGCAGTTCTTC. Translation gives CATSRGVLAGNEQFF.

In this sample, this clone turned up a few times. The chain uses TRBV28 and TRBJ1-2; 10 bases map to TRBD1. The V gene's germline CDR1 is MDHEN and CDR2 SYDVKM. This CDR3 has 15 residues. Unmatched junction bases numbered 8, after V lost 7 bases and J lost 3 bases. The CDR3 reads CASTRDRGRHYGYTF. CDR3 coding DNA: TGTGCCAGCACCCGGGACAGGGGCCGGCACTATGGCTACACCTTC.

The chain employs TRBV5-4 and TRBJ1-1; 7 positions match TRBD1. This CDR3 is built from 12 residues. Germline CDR1 and CDR2: SGHNT and YYREEE (reference sequence). V gave up 2 bases and J gave up 8 bases; unmatched junction bases: 3. CDR3 sequence (DNA): TGTGCCAGCAGCTTAACAGGGGCAGAAGCTTTCTTT. It is translated as CASSLTGAEAFF.

The chain is built from TRBV5-1 and TRBJ2-2, with a weak D call TRBD2 (6 bases). CDR3 size: 15 residues. V was trimmed by 0 bases and J by 4 bases, leaving 10 bases between them. Looked up from germline, CDR1 is SGHRS and CDR2 is YFSETQ. The CDR3 region has the DNA TGCGCCAGCAGCTTGGGATCCGGGAGCACCGGGGAGCTGTTTTTT. Encoded protein: CASSLGSGSTGELFF.

V gene TRBV5-4 combines with J gene TRBJ2-3; TRBD2 agrees at 8 bases. The J segment lost 5 bases and the V segment lost 8 bases, leaving 13 bases of the junction unmatched. In germline, CDR1 is SGHNT, CDR2 YYREEE (reference sequence). The CDR3 has 15 amino acids. The CDR3: CASQEGGRRGDTQYF. CDR3 DNA sequence: TGTGCCAGTCAGGAGGGCGGGAGGCGAGGAGATACGCAGTATTTT.

The V and J genes are TRBV18 and TRBJ2-4, with D possibly being TRBD2 (7 bases). CDR3 length: 14 residues. Trimming removed 5 bases at V and 9 bases at J, with 17 bases between. Germline CDR1 is KGHSH and CDR2 is LQKENI. The CDR3 protein is CASSGEGSDSIQYF. Written as DNA, the CDR3 is TGTGCCAGCTCAGGGGAGGGCTCGGACAGCATTCAGTACTTC.